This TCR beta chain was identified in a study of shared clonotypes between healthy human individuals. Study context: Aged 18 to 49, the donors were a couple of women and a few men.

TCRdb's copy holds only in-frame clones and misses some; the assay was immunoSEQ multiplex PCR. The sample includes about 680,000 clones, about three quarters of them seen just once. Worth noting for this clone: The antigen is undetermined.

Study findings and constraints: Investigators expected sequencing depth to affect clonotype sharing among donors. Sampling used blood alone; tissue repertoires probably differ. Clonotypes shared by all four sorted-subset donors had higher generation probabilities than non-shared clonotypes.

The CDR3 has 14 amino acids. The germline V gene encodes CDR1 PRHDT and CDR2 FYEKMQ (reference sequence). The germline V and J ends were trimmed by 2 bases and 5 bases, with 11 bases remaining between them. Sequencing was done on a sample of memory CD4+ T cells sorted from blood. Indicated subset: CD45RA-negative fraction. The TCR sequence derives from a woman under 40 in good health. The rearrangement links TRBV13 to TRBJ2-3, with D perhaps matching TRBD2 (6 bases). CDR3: CASSLLHSGDTQYF. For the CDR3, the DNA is TGTGCCAGCAGCTTACTCCATAGCGGAGATACGCAGTATTTT.